The following is a TCR beta chain sequence with its context. Its antigen is as yet unknown. The ends were cut back, 5 bases at V and 5 bases at J, with 17 bases in the middle. The CDR3 is 15 residues long. Germline V gene sequence: CDR1 SGHRS, CDR2 YFSETQ. This specimen comes from a study of vaccination effects on CD4 cells after COVID-19. Study context: A couple of convalescent pre-vaccine samples were taken 142 and 148 days post-diagnosis.

Antigen-specific CD4+ T cells were expanded with viral peptide pools in the ViraFEST assay before sequencing. Following culture for more than 9 days, CD4+ T cells were isolated. This individual tested PCR-positive for SARS-CoV-2 infection between March and December 2020. Culturing of some 1.8 million PBMC per well took place with roughly 10 IU/ml IL-2 and 9 to 10 ug/ml peptides. Findings and caveats of the study: Both infection-induced and vaccine-induced clones contracted markedly at late post-vaccination timepoints.

Here immunoSEQ multiplex PCR was the method, and the copy in TCRdb shows in-frame clones only, minus some. The table includes 20,000 to 30,000 clones, 60% to 80% detected once. This chain connects TRBV5-1 to TRBJ2-1, with TRBD1 as a possible D gene (6 bases). The source of this sequence is a human donor who had a prior SARS-CoV-2 infection. The sample consisted of CD4+ T cells from PBMCs cultured with HCoV-NL63 spike peptides, taken before COVID-19 vaccination. The CDR3 bases are TGCGCCAGCAGGGCACAGGGCAAACCAAACAATGAGCAGTTCTTC. Its translation: CASRAQGKPNNEQFF.